Shown below are 26 T cell receptor beta chains from a single sample sequenced in a study of metastatic and nonmetastatic thyroid tumors. TCRdb re-called the PCR reads with MiXCR. The table records 11,000 or so clones, 38% of them present only once. No treatment of any kind had been given to any patient before thyroid surgery. Sequencing was done on a sample of tumor tissue. These receptors were taken from a female donor with papillary thyroid cancer or a benign thyroid nodule (not recorded which). Some clones in this sample may be carry-over from other donors' samples.

This clone was detected only a few times. Here the CDR3 reads CASSTNRGFGDEQYF. The CDR3 coding sequence is TGTGCCAGCAGTACCAATAGGGGGTTCGGGGACGAGCAGTACTTC. The chain couples TRBV28 to TRBJ2-7, with D perhaps matching TRBD1 (6 bases). The germline gives CDR1 MDHEN, CDR2 SYDVKM. The CDR3 consists of 15 residues. The V end lost 5 bases, the J end lost 5 bases, and 19 bases lay between the germline ends.

This clone was observed a few times. J is TRBJ2-2 and V is TRBV7-8; TRBD2 agrees at 9 bases. The ends lost 2 bases at V and 6 bases at J; junction bases unmatched: 10. The CDR3 is made up of 17 amino acids. Germline CDR1 is SGHVS and CDR2 is FQNEAQ. CDR3 in amino acids: CASSLPSGVNIAGELFF. DNA of the CDR3: TGTGCCAGCAGCTTACCTAGCGGGGTGAATATCGCCGGGGAGCTGTTTTTT. Full variable domain (missing parts from reference TRBV7-8 and TRBJ2-2): GAGVSQSPRYKVAKRGQDVALRCDPISGHVSLFWYQQALGQGPEFLTYFQNEAQLDKSGLPSDRFFAERPEGSVSTLKIQRTQQEDSAVYLCASSLPSGVNIAGELFFGEGSRLTVL.

The chain joins TRBV11-1 to TRBJ2-3, with 8 bases identical to TRBD2. The CDR3 consists of 15 residues. Germline loops: CDR1 SGHAT, CDR2 FQDESV (reference sequence). The ends lost 5 bases at V and 4 bases at J; junction bases unmatched: 8. CDR3 DNA: TGTGCCAGCAGCCCAAGCGGGAGTGGAGCAGATACGCAGTATTTT. Protein product: CASSPSGSGADTQYF. Based on the CDR3 plus reference TRBV11-1 and TRBJ2-3, the full variable domain is EAEVAQSPRYKITEKSQAVAFWCDPISGHATLYWYRQILGQGPELLVQFQDESVVDDSQLPKDRFSAERLKGVDSTLKIQPAELGDSAMYLCASSPSGSGADTQYFGPGTRLTVL.

This clone was seen only a few times. This chain uses TRBV6-1 with TRBJ1-3, with D possibly being TRBD1 (5 bases). The CDR3 runs 15 residues. Trimming left V 5 bases short and J 4 bases short, with 15 bases between. CDR1 and CDR2 (germline): MNHNS, SASEGT. Written as DNA, the CDR3 is TGTGCCAGCAGTCCTGGGGCCTGGGGAGGAAACACCATATATTTT. This codes for CASSPGAWGGNTIYF.

This sequence joins TRBV7-9 and TRBJ2-7; the D gene is possibly TRBD2 (5 bases). CDR1 and CDR2 (germline): SEHNR, FQNEAQ (reference sequence). The V gene lost 3 bases and the J gene lost 7 bases, with 16 bases spanning the gap. The CDR3 covers 14 residues. The CDR3 coding sequence is TGTGCCAGCAGCTTCGGAGGATCCCGTTGGGAGCAGTACTTC. Protein product: CASSFGGSRWEQYF.

V usage is TRBV11-2 and J usage is TRBJ2-7; 8 nucleotides match TRBD2. Trimming at V came to 5 bases and at J to 3 bases, leaving 3 bases not matched to a gene. CDR1 SGHAT and CDR2 FQNNGV come from the germline V gene. CDR3 length equals 13 residues. The CDR3 spells CASSRTSGYEQYF. CDR3 sequence (DNA): TGTGCCAGCAGCCGTACTAGCGGCTACGAGCAGTACTTC.

This clone has only a few counts. J is TRBJ2-3 and V is TRBV6-1; unclear D gene. The CDR3 contains 12 residues. V was trimmed by 10 bases and J by 2 bases, leaving 10 bases between them. Germline V gives CDR1 MNHNS, CDR2 SASEGT. DNA for the CDR3: TGTGCCACCCATCCGGTCACAGATACGCAGTATTTT. This encodes CATHPVTDTQYF.

V is TRBV7-2 and J is TRBJ2-5, with 8 nucleotides matching TRBD1. The V gene end was trimmed by 5 bases and the J gene end by 7 bases; junction bases not matched to a gene: 9. The CDR3 length is 14 residues. From germline, CDR1 is SGHTA and CDR2 FQGNSA. The CDR3 region has the DNA TGTGCCAGCAGCCGGCAGGGGGCGAGCGGGACCCAGTACTTC. Translation gives CASSRQGASGTQYF.

This chain links TRBV28 with TRBJ2-5; 9 bases are shared with TRBD1. The CDR3 contains 14 residues. Unmatched junction bases numbered 7, after V lost 6 bases and J lost 5 bases. CDR1 is MDHEN and CDR2 is SYDVKM in the germline V gene. CDR3: CASRSGTGRETQYF. CDR3 DNA: TGTGCCAGCAGATCTGGGACAGGGCGTGAGACCCAGTACTTC.

On this clone itself: An end of the junction does not agree with germline; a read error may underlie this. V usage is TRBV20-1 and J usage is TRBJ1-6; 8 nucleotides line up with TRBD1. This CDR3 contains 14 residues. Germline V gives CDR1 DFQATT, CDR2 SNEGSKA (reference sequence). The CDR3 loop is CSAWTGLDNPPLHF. CDR3 bases: TGCAGTGCGTGGACAGGGTTGGATAATCCACCCCTCCACTTT.

CDR3 loop: CSAPIFGDFSYEQYF. Written as DNA, the CDR3 is TGCAGTGCCCCAATATTCGGGGATTTCTCCTACGAGCAGTACTTC. The chain carries TRBV20-1 and TRBJ2-7, with D tentatively TRBD2 (5 bases). Germline CDR1 DFQATT, CDR2 SNEGSKA (reference sequence). Trimming left V 6 bases short and J 0 bases short, with 18 bases between. The CDR3 is 15 amino acids.

The chain has TRBV2 and TRBJ2-6; 9 nucleotides line up with TRBD1. Losses at the gene ends were 6 bases for V and 0 bases for J; bases not matched to a gene: 6. This CDR3 spans 17 amino acids. The germline CDR1 and CDR2 sequences are SNHLY and FYNNEI. For the CDR3, the DNA is TGTGCCAGCAGCTGGGACAGGGAGGCCTCTGGGGCCAACGTCCTGACTTTC. Its translation: CASSWDREASGANVLTF.

This clone has just a few counts. The J gene is TRBJ1-2, the V gene TRBV28, with 11 positions matching TRBD1. Per the germline V gene, CDR1 is MDHEN and CDR2 is SYDVKM. Trimming cost V 3 bases and J 7 bases; bases outside gene matches: 7. The CDR3 sequence is 15 residues long. The CDR3 sequence is CASSFGTGGRGGYTF. The CDR3 nucleotides are TGTGCCAGCAGTTTTGGGACAGGGGGTCGGGGTGGCTACACCTTC.

The V gene is TRBV6-4, the J gene TRBJ2-1; the D is unclear. V was clipped by 0 bases and J by 13 bases, with 7 bases between them. CDR3 length: 11 amino acids. The germline V gene encodes CDR1 MRHNA and CDR2 SNTAGT. The CDR3 loop is CASSDSEDQFF. DNA of the CDR3: TGTGCCAGCAGTGACTCTGAGGATCAGTTCTTC.

The chain links TRBV9 to TRBJ2-2, with D uncertain. The V gene lost 0 bases and the J gene lost 7 bases, with 13 bases spanning the gap. This CDR3 is built from 15 residues. CDR1 is SGDLS, CDR2 YYNGEE, per germline. This CDR3 reads CASSVGWGLGGELFF. CDR3 in DNA: TGTGCCAGCAGCGTAGGATGGGGATTGGGCGGGGAGCTGTTTTTT.

Only a few counts were recorded for this clone. The V and J genes are TRBV6-2 or TRBV6-3 and TRBJ2-5, with D uncertain. V lost 5 bases and J 6 bases, leaving 10 bases between the germline ends. The V gene's germline CDR1 is MNHEY and CDR2 SVGEGT. This CDR3 contains 12 residues. This CDR3 reads CASSLEAQTQYF. CDR3 sequence (DNA): TGTGCCAGCAGTCTAGAGGCGCAGACCCAGTACTTC.

CDR3 sequence (DNA): TGTGCCACCAGTGATCCCGGGACAGGGAGTTACGAGCAGTACTTC. Amino acid sequence: CATSDPGTGSYEQYF. V is TRBV24-1 and J is TRBJ2-7, with 9 positions matching TRBD1. Germline V gene data show CDR1 as KGHDR and CDR2 as SFDVKD. The CDR3 sequence is 15 residues long. Trimming removed 3 bases from V and 4 bases from J; junction bases left unmatched: 6.

The chain carries TRBV4-2 and TRBJ1-3, with D possibly matching TRBD1 (5 bases). Germline V gene lookup returns CDR1 LGHNA and CDR2 YNFKEQ. V was pared by 0 bases and J by 0 bases, with 9 bases between. The CDR3 covers 16 residues. The DNA for the CDR3 is TGTGCCAGCAGCCAAGAAGGGACCGTCTCTGGAAACACCATATATTTT. Protein sequence: CASSQEGTVSGNTIYF.

The V call is TRBV4-2, the J call TRBJ2-1; TRBD2 agrees at 11 bases. V lost 3 bases and J lost 8; bases outside the gene matches: 18. Germline values: CDR1 LGHNA, CDR2 YNFKEQ. This CDR3 region has 19 residues. The CDR3: CASSHGTSGPYHVPDEQFF. The CDR3 nucleotides read TGTGCCAGCAGCCATGGGACTAGCGGTCCCTACCACGTCCCCGATGAGCAGTTCTTC.

J is TRBJ1-2 and V is TRBV7-9; 7 bases agree with TRBD1. The CDR3 contains 14 residues. The germline gives CDR1 SEHNR, CDR2 FQNEAQ (reference sequence). The V and J ends lost 5 bases and 5 bases, in that order; junction bases with no gene match: 8. Here the CDR3 reads CASSRDRGTYGYTF. The CDR3 bases are TGTGCCAGCAGCCGGGACAGAGGGACGTATGGCTACACCTTC.

This clone was found a few times. This sequence joins TRBV25-1 and TRBJ2-5; D is perhaps TRBD1 (5 bases). Trimming cost V 5 bases and J 5 bases, with 21 bases left between them. This CDR3 contains 16 residues. Germline V gives CDR1 MGHDK, CDR2 SYGVNS. Here the CDR3 DNA reads TGTGCCAGCAGTCCTATCATAGGGGCAGCCACGGAGACCCAGTACTTC. Translation gives CASSPIIGAATETQYF.

The V gene is TRBV11-2, the J gene TRBJ2-6; 8 nucleotides align to TRBD1. This CDR3 spans 18 amino acids. Germline loops: CDR1 SGHAT, CDR2 FQNNGV. V lost 3 bases, J lost 1 base, and 8 bases stayed unmatched. The CDR3 nucleotides are TGTGCCAGCAGCTTTAGGACAGGGAAAGGTTCTGGGGCCAACGTCCTGACTTTC. Protein product: CASSFRTGKGSGANVLTF.

This clone is categorized as medium-sized. This chain links TRBV7-9 with TRBJ1-5; 8 nucleotides line up with TRBD1. In germline, CDR1 is SEHNR, CDR2 FQNEAQ (reference sequence). V lost 5 bases to trimming and J lost 6 bases; unmatched junction nucleotides: 6. This CDR3 has 14 amino acids. The CDR3 nucleotides read TGTGCCAGCAGCCACGGACAGGGAGGTCAGCCCCAGCATTTT. This gives the protein CASSHGQGGQPQHF.

The V call is TRBV7-8, the J call TRBJ1-2; D is unresolved. V shed 1 base and J shed 6 bases, with 9 bases lying between them. Germline-derived CDR1 and CDR2 are SGHVS and FQNEAQ. The CDR3 length is 13 residues. The CDR3 loop is CASSLVRVHGYTF. CDR3 coding DNA: TGTGCCAGCAGCTTAGTGAGAGTCCATGGCTACACCTTC.

This clone has more than one count but fewer than ten. J is TRBJ2-2 and V is TRBV10-1; maybe TRBD1 (6 bases). The CDR3 contains 16 residues. CDR1 and CDR2 (germline): WNHNN, SYGVQD (reference sequence). V lost 6 bases and J lost 1, with 15 bases in between. In nucleotides, the CDR3 is TGCGCCAGCAGCCCGTCGATACAGGGGAACACCGGGGAGCTGTTTTTT. Amino acid sequence: CASSPSIQGNTGELFF.

This clone was detected a few times. The J gene is TRBJ2-3, the V gene TRBV6-2 or TRBV6-3; TRBD2 might be the D (6 bases). The V gene lost 4 bases and the J gene lost 0 bases, with 11 bases spanning the gap. Per the germline V gene, CDR1 is MNHEY and CDR2 is SVGEGT. The CDR3 loop spans 15 amino acids. As DNA, the CDR3 is TGTGCCAGCAGTTGGACTAACGGGAGCACAGATACGCAGTATTTT. This encodes CASSWTNGSTDTQYF.